What follows are 31 T cell receptor beta chains derived from one specimen sequenced in a study of shared clonotypes between healthy human individuals. Libraries were prepared by immunoSEQ multiplex PCR; TCRdb keeps only in-frame clonotypes and omits some of them. The repertoire holds 550,000 to 850,000 clones, with roughly two thirds as singletons. The sequenced sample was memory CD4+ T cells sorted from blood. This sample's subset: CD45RA-negative fraction. These receptor sequences come from a woman aged 25 to 45 in good health.

This clone came up a few times. V and J are TRBV6-6 and TRBJ1-1; D is undetermined. The V gene lost 4 bases and the J gene lost 0 bases, with 6 bases spanning the gap. Germline V gene sequence: CDR1 MNHNY, CDR2 SVGAGI (reference sequence). The CDR3 sequence is 13 residues long. The DNA for the CDR3 is TGTGCCAGCAGTTTTCGGCTGAACACTGAAGCTTTCTTT. This encodes CASSFRLNTEAFF.

This clone was counted ten times or more. V and J are TRBV6-5 and TRBJ2-5; TRBD1 aligns across 7 bases. This CDR3 contains 16 residues. Trimming at V came to 4 bases and at J to 2 bases, leaving 10 bases not matched to a gene. Germline-derived CDR1 and CDR2 are MNHEY and SVGAGI. Written as DNA, the CDR3 is TGTGCCAGCAGTTCAACAGGGGCGATATATCAAGAGACCCAGTACTTC. Amino acid sequence: CASSSTGAIYQETQYF.

V gene TRBV10-1 combines with J gene TRBJ2-7; TRBD1 aligns across 12 bases. Germline CDR1 is WNHNN and CDR2 is SYGVQD (reference sequence). The V segment lost 5 bases and the J segment 6 bases; nucleotides outside the gene matches: 8. The CDR3 is 15 amino acids. In DNA, the CDR3 is TGCGCCAGCAGTCGATCCGGGACAGGGGGCCCCGAGCAGTACTTC. Its translation: CASSRSGTGGPEQYF.

V is TRBV28 and J is TRBJ1-2; no reliable D call. The germline CDR1 and CDR2 sequences are MDHEN and SYDVKM. This CDR3 is 14 amino acids long. V dropped 4 bases and J dropped 4 bases, with 13 bases sitting between them. The CDR3 DNA sequence: TGTGCCAGCAGTTATAGGGCGCGCGGCTATGGCTACACCTTC. Its translation: CASSYRARGYGYTF.

With regard to this clone: A read error is the likely source, as a far larger clone sits one nucleotide away. The CDR3 loop reads CASSLGTSGTGYEQYF. CDR3 coding DNA: TGTGCCAGCAGCTTGGGGACTAGCGGGACCGGTTACGAGCAGTACTTC. The rearrangement joins TRBV5-4 to TRBJ2-7, with 12 nucleotides matching TRBD2. The V and J ends lost 0 bases and 4 bases, in that order; junction bases with no gene match: 5. This CDR3 region has 16 residues. CDR1 SGHNT and CDR2 YYREEE come from the germline V gene (reference sequence).

The chain combines TRBV11-2 with TRBJ1-1; D unresolved. Trimming removed 2 bases from V and 0 bases from J, with 1 base in between. Germline loops: CDR1 SGHAT, CDR2 FQNNGV. CDR3 length: 12 residues. This CDR3 reads CASSLMNTEAFF. CDR3 coding DNA: TGTGCCAGCAGCTTAATGAACACTGAAGCTTTCTTT.

The chain has TRBV10-3 and TRBJ2-7; D unresolved. The germline V gene encodes CDR1 ENHRY and CDR2 SYGVKD. V dropped 3 bases and J dropped 3 bases, with 6 bases sitting between them. The CDR3 covers 12 residues. This CDR3 reads CAISDIDYEQYF. CDR3 coding DNA: TGTGCCATCAGTGACATCGACTACGAGCAGTACTTC.

The gene calls are TRBV27 and TRBJ2-5, with 10 positions matching TRBD2. CDR1 and CDR2 (germline): MNHEY, SMNVEV (reference sequence). V trimming: 6 bases; J trimming: 5 bases; junction bases outside the gene matches: 9. This CDR3 has 15 amino acids. The CDR3 DNA follows: TGTGCCAGCAGGGGGGTAGCGGGAGGTTGGGAGACCCAGTACTTC. This translates into CASRGVAGGWETQYF.

The V gene is TRBV7-8, the J gene TRBJ2-7; 12 nucleotides agree with TRBD2. CDR1 is SGHVS, CDR2 FQNEAQ, per germline. J lost 1 base, V lost 3 bases, and 7 bases had no gene match. The CDR3 length is 17 residues. CDR3: CASSFDTSGRSSYEQYF. The CDR3 coding sequence is TGTGCCAGCAGCTTCGATACTAGCGGGAGGTCGTCCTACGAGCAGTACTTC.

A single count supports this clone. V and J are TRBV27 and TRBJ1-5, with D perhaps TRBD1 (5 bases). Trimming removed 1 base at V and 2 bases at J, with 9 bases between. The length of the CDR3 is 15 residues. Germline CDR1 and CDR2: MNHEY and SMNVEV (reference sequence). The CDR3 region has the DNA TGTGCCAGCAGTTTATGGGGGTCGGGCAATCAGCCCCAGCATTTT. Protein product: CASSLWGSGNQPQHF.

The rearrangement links TRBV11-2 to TRBJ2-2; 14 bases align to TRBD2. Germline CDR1 and CDR2: SGHAT and FQNNGV. There are 18 residues in the CDR3. The V and J ends lost 5 bases and 4 bases, in that order; junction bases with no gene match: 9. CDR3 bases: TGTGCCAGCAGCATTAGGACTAGCGGGAGGAGCGGCACCGGGGAGCTGTTTTTT. Encoded protein: CASSIRTSGRSGTGELFF.

This CDR3 is CASSYSAGGTDTQYF. The CDR3 nucleotides read TGTGCCAGCAGTTACTCAGCGGGAGGCACAGATACGCAGTATTTT. This chain joins TRBV6-5 and TRBJ2-3; 8 bases are a match to TRBD2. Germline V lookup: CDR1 MNHEY, CDR2 SVGAGI. The CDR3 has 15 amino acids. V lost 0 bases and J lost 1; bases outside the gene matches: 0.

The V call is TRBV7-6, the J call TRBJ2-5; no definite D call. V was trimmed by 2 bases and J by 5 bases, leaving 9 bases between them. Germline assignment: CDR1 SGHVS and CDR2 FNYEAQ. This CDR3 spans 13 amino acids. The CDR3 nucleotides are TGTGCCAGCAGCTTATTGGTCTCGGAGACCCAGTACTTC. Protein sequence: CASSLLVSETQYF. Drawing the rest from reference TRBV7-6 and TRBJ2-5, the complete variable domain is GAGVSQSPRYKVTKRGQDVALRCDPISGHVSLYWYRQALGQGPEFLTYFNYEAQQDKSGLPNDRFSAERPEGSISTLTIQRTEQRDSAMYRCASSLLVSETQYFGPGTRLLVL.

The V and J genes are TRBV14 and TRBJ2-1; 9 nucleotides line up with TRBD2. The CDR3 length is 16 residues. Germline trimming cut 1 base from V and 12 bases from J; bases unmatched to any gene: 13. Germline CDR1 reads SGHDN; CDR2 reads FVKESK. CDR3 sequence reads: CASSQAGSGRWRRQFF. The CDR3 coding sequence is TGTGCCAGCAGCCAAGCGGGCAGCGGGAGGTGGAGGCGGCAGTTCTTC.

The chain uses TRBV19 and TRBJ2-7; no clear D. Deletions cut 3 bases from V and 5 bases from J, with 20 bases between. The CDR3 contains 16 residues. Germline CDR1 reads LNHDA; CDR2 reads SQIVND (reference sequence). CDR3 nucleotides: TGTGCCAGTAGTATCCGCGGCCAGACCAGCCTTCACGAGCAGTACTTC. It yields the protein CASSIRGQTSLHEQYF.

A single count supports this clone. This chain connects TRBV19 to TRBJ1-2, with 9 bases aligning to TRBD1. J lost 5 bases, V lost 9 bases, and 13 bases had no gene match. The CDR3 covers 15 residues. The germline gives CDR1 LNHDA, CDR2 SQIVND (reference sequence). CDR3 in DNA: TGTGCCAGCCGGCAAGGGGGACAGGGTTCATATGGCTACACCTTC. Encoded protein: CASRQGGQGSYGYTF.

The table lists this clone with a count of one. The gene calls are TRBV13 and TRBJ2-7, with 8 bases fitting TRBD1. CDR3 size: 13 residues. Germline lookup yields CDR1 PRHDT and CDR2 FYEKMQ (reference sequence). V lost 5 bases and J lost 6; bases outside the gene matches: 6. CDR3 DNA: TGTGCCAGCAGCCATTTCGACAGGGGCGAGCAGTACTTC. Translation: CASSHFDRGEQYF.

The genes are TRBV28 and TRBJ1-1; D call uncertain. The CDR3 covers 12 residues. Germline V gives CDR1 MDHEN, CDR2 SYDVKM. V was trimmed by 2 bases and J by 7 bases, leaving 8 bases between them. CDR3 DNA: TGTGCCAGCAGTTTAGCTGGGATTGAAGCTTTCTTT. Its protein product is CASSLAGIEAFF.

The J gene is TRBJ1-1, the V gene TRBV11-2, with D perhaps matching TRBD1 (6 bases). This CDR3 is built from 14 residues. Germline V gene data show CDR1 as SGHAT and CDR2 as FQNNGV. Trimming cost V 1 base and J 5 bases, with 11 bases left between them. CDR3 coding DNA: TGTGCCAGCAGCTTAGCGACAGGTGGAACTGAAGCTTTCTTT. Translated, it gives CASSLATGGTEAFF.

CDR3 coding DNA: TGTGCCAGCAGCTTAACGGGACAGTACACTGAAGCTTTCTTT. It translates to CASSLTGQYTEAFF. This rearrangement joins TRBV13 to TRBJ1-1; 7 bases align to TRBD1. CDR3 size: 14 residues. Germline V lookup: CDR1 PRHDT, CDR2 FYEKMQ (reference sequence). Trimming cost V 2 bases and J 3 bases; bases outside gene matches: 3.

The chain carries TRBV4-1 and TRBJ1-4, with 8 bases aligning to TRBD1. With 3 bases clipped from V and 9 bases from J, the junction kept 6 bases outside the gene matches. Germline CDR1 reads MGHRA; CDR2 reads YSYEKL. The CDR3 contains 14 residues. CDR3 sequence: CASSQTGARKKLFF. The CDR3 region has the DNA TGCGCCAGCAGCCAGACAGGGGCAAGGAAAAAACTGTTTTTT.

The genes are TRBV28 and TRBJ1-2; TRBD1 agrees at 7 bases. Germline CDR1 is MDHEN and CDR2 is SYDVKM. After removal of 4 bases from V and 5 bases from J, the junction contained 1 base not matched to a gene. The CDR3 totals 12 residues. CDR3 DNA: TGTGCCAGCAGTTGGACAGGTTATGGCTACACCTTC. This encodes CASSWTGYGYTF.

The genes are TRBV5-1 and TRBJ1-1, with D possibly matching TRBD1 (6 bases). The CDR3 is 19 residues long. Germline V CDR1 and CDR2: SGHRS, YFSETQ. Trimming took 7 bases from V and 1 from J, leaving 29 bases between them. The CDR3 DNA follows: TGCGCCAGCGGTCATCAGGAACCCGGGACACTAGGAGAGAACACTGAAGCTTTCTTT. Translation: CASGHQEPGTLGENTEAFF.

J is TRBJ2-3 and V is TRBV27; D remains unclear. Germline V gene data show CDR1 as MNHEY and CDR2 as SMNVEV (reference sequence). V lost 2 bases, J lost 2 bases, and 8 bases lay in between. This CDR3 is 14 amino acids long. CDR3 residues: CASSLQQITDTQYF. CDR3 bases: TGTGCCAGCAGTTTACAGCAGATCACAGATACGCAGTATTTT.

In its sample, this clone was seen a few times. CDR3 coding DNA: TGTGCCAGCAGTGTTCAGGGAGGGCAAAGCAATCAGCCCCAGCATTTT. It specifies CASSVQGGQSNQPQHF. The rearrangement joins TRBV2 to TRBJ1-5; D might be TRBD1 (5 bases). From germline, CDR1 is SNHLY and CDR2 FYNNEI. V lost 4 bases and J lost 1, with 14 bases in between. The CDR3 is 16 residues long.

This clone was recorded once. The rearrangement uses TRBV19 and TRBJ2-1, with 14 nucleotides matching TRBD2. The junction had 10 bases not matched to a gene; V was cut back by 5 bases and J by 10 bases. Germline assignment: CDR1 LNHDA and CDR2 SQIVND (reference sequence). The CDR3 spans 16 residues. For the CDR3, the DNA is TGTGCCAGTAGTGTTTTGGGACTAGCGGGAGCTGGGGAGCAGTTCTTC. Translation gives CASSVLGLAGAGEQFF. The entire variable domain, with the rest obtained from reference TRBV19 and TRBJ2-1, is as follows: DGGITQSPKYLFRKEGQNVTLSCEQNLNHDAMYWYRQDPGQGLRLIYYSQIVNDFQKGDIAEGYSVSREKKESFPLTVTSAQKNPTAFYLCASSVLGLAGAGEQFFGPGTRLTVL.

CDR3 nucleotide sequence: TGTGCCAGCTCACCGGTCAGGGGGCGAGATGGGGCCAACGTCCTGACTTTC. Amino acid sequence: CASSPVRGRDGANVLTF. The chain uses TRBV18 and TRBJ2-6; the match to TRBD1 covers 8 bases. The ends lost 3 bases at V and 3 bases at J; junction bases unmatched: 7. In germline, CDR1 is KGHSH, CDR2 LQKENI. The CDR3 runs to 17 residues. The full variable domain, rest sourced from reference TRBV18 and TRBJ2-6, is NAGVMQNPRHLVRRRGQEARLRCSPMKGHSHVYWYRQLPEEGLKFMVYLQKENIIDESGMPKERFSAEFPKEGPSILRIQQVVRGDSAAYFCASSPVRGRDGANVLTFGAGSRLTVL.

This clone appeared once. The V call is TRBV5-1, the J call TRBJ1-1; TRBD1 might be the D (6 bases). CDR1 is SGHRS, CDR2 YFSETQ, per germline. Trimming took 2 bases from V and 4 from J, leaving 12 bases between them. CDR3 size: 14 residues. CDR3 protein: CASSFGGEGTEAFF. The CDR3, as DNA: TGCGCCAGCAGCTTCGGGGGCGAGGGCACTGAAGCTTTCTTT.

This clone has more than one count but fewer than ten. V and J are TRBV23-1 and TRBJ1-5, with D possibly TRBD1 on 6 matching bases. TRBV23-1 is identified as an open reading frame with a role that is uncertain. The V gene lost 4 bases and the J gene lost 5 bases, with 18 bases spanning the gap. This CDR3 region has 16 residues. Here the CDR3 DNA reads TGCGCCAGCAGTCCAACAGGGTTAATTACCGATCAGCCCCAGCATTTT. Residues: CASSPTGLITDQPQHF.

This clone was detected once. The chain has TRBV5-1 and TRBJ2-1; 7 bases are a match to TRBD2. The germline V gene encodes CDR1 SGHRS and CDR2 YFSETQ. CDR3 length: 16 residues. The V and J ends lost 4 bases and 2 bases, in that order; junction bases with no gene match: 9. CDR3 DNA sequence: TGCGCCAGCAGCCCTGCGCCGGGGACTACCTACAATGAGCAGTTCTTC. This codes for CASSPAPGTTYNEQFF.

The chain carries TRBV7-8 and TRBJ2-5, with D tentatively TRBD1 (6 bases). This CDR3 is 15 amino acids long. The germline gives CDR1 SGHVS, CDR2 FQNEAQ. Trimming removed 5 bases from V and 5 bases from J, with 18 bases in between. DNA of the CDR3: TGTGCCAGCAGCCCACAGGGTTTCAGAAGGGAGACCCAGTACTTC. Residues: CASSPQGFRRETQYF.